Following are 15 T cell receptor beta chains from one sample sequenced in a study of blood T cells in healthy people across ages. Together with a sample-barcoded 5' primer, a J-beta primer mix was included in a second PCR lasting roughly 6 to 12 cycles. In TCRdb, the 5' RACE reads were re-called with MiXCR into one record per CDR3 protein. This sample yields roughly 550,000 distinct CDR3 sequences, of which around 24% are seen a single time; less than 9% belongs to the top ten. This sample also appeared in a second study, on T cells of mothers and their children.

The sample consisted of blood. These TCRs come from a boy between 10 and 17 years old in good health.

This clonotype was detected many times. The V call is TRBV28, the J call TRBJ1-1; unclear D gene. The length of the CDR3 is 15 residues. Per germline, CDR1 MDHEN and CDR2 SYDVKM. V lost 7 bases and J 3 bases, leaving 18 bases between the germline ends. CDR3 in amino acids: CASTIARARDTEAFF. The CDR3, as DNA: TGTGCCAGCACTATAGCGAGGGCGCGGGACACTGAAGCTTTCTTT.

This clonotype was counted a few times. This chain joins TRBV5-4 and TRBJ1-2; the D gene is possibly TRBD1 (6 bases). CDR1 is SGHNT and CDR2 is YYREEE in the germline V gene (reference sequence). There are 15 residues in the CDR3. V gave up 0 bases and J gave up 5 bases, with 14 bases separating them. CDR3 sequence: CASSLAGQLTYGYTF. DNA of the CDR3: TGTGCCAGCAGCTTGGCTGGACAGCTAACTTATGGCTACACCTTC.

The chain uses TRBV29-1 and TRBJ2-7, with TRBD2 matching over 7 bases. V lost 5 bases, J lost 1 base, and 8 bases stayed unmatched. The CDR3 is made up of 14 amino acids. Germline lookup yields CDR1 SQVTM and CDR2 ANQGSEA. CDR3 nucleotides: TGCAGCGTTCTGTCTGGCGGGAGTTCCTACGAGCAGTACTTC. Its protein is CSVLSGGSSYEQYF.

This clonotype was observed a few times. V gene TRBV27 combines with J gene TRBJ1-2; tentative D call: TRBD1 (6 bases). The CDR3 contains 15 residues. Looked up from germline, CDR1 is MNHEY and CDR2 is SMNVEV (reference sequence). Trimming shortened V by 0 bases and J by 4 bases, and 12 bases separated the two germline ends. Here the CDR3 DNA reads TGTGCCAGCAGTTTATCGACCGGGGGCGGCTATGGCTACACCTTC. It encodes CASSLSTGGGYGYTF.

The chain's CDR3 is CASTTTASNEKLFF. The CDR3 nucleotides read TGTGCCAGCACAACTACTGCAAGTAATGAAAAACTGTTTTTT. The rearrangement uses TRBV7-9 and TRBJ1-4; D ambiguous. Germline lookup yields CDR1 SEHNR and CDR2 FQNEAQ (reference sequence). The CDR3 covers 14 residues. The V end lost 7 bases, the J end lost 4 bases, and 13 bases lay between the germline ends.

The rearrangement uses TRBV12-3 or TRBV12-4 and TRBJ1-5; TRBD1 aligns across 7 bases. CDR3 length: 15 residues. The V and J ends lost 7 bases and 3 bases, in that order; junction bases with no gene match: 9. The CDR3 bases are TGTGCCAGCACTGAACAGGGGCAAATCAATCAGCCCCAGCATTTT. It encodes CASTEQGQINQPQHF.

This chain connects TRBV6-1 to TRBJ1-4; D perhaps matches TRBD1 (5 bases). CDR1 MNHNS and CDR2 SASEGT come from the germline V gene. This CDR3 spans 15 amino acids. V was cut by 0 bases and J by 7 bases, with 12 bases left in between. This chain's CDR3 is CASSEAGGAGEKLFF. The CDR3 bases are TGTGCCAGCAGTGAAGCAGGAGGGGCGGGTGAAAAACTGTTTTTT.

This clonotype was detected a few times. This likely comes from a read error, as the CDR3 has no conserved phenylalanine or tryptophan at its end. The chain employs TRBV11-2 and TRBJ2-1, with TRBD2 identical over 9 bases. CDR3 length: 18 amino acids. Germline CDR1 SGHAT, CDR2 FQNNGV. After removal of 0 bases from V and 3 bases from J, the junction contained 9 bases not matched to a gene. The CDR3 loop is CASSLESGTSLYYNEQFS. As DNA, the CDR3 is TGTGCCAGCAGCTTAGAGTCCGGGACTAGCCTGTACTACAATGAGCAGTTCTCC.

The genes are TRBV9 and TRBJ2-7, with 9 positions matching TRBD2. V trimming: 0 bases; J trimming: 2 bases; junction bases outside the gene matches: 3. The CDR3 is 15 amino acids. Germline CDR1 SGDLS, CDR2 YYNGEE. The CDR3 coding sequence is TGTGCCAGCAGCGTAGGGGCTAGCGGGGCCTACGAGCAGTACTTC. It specifies CASSVGASGAYEQYF. The variable domain in full, with the rest retrieved from reference TRBV9 and TRBJ2-7, is DSGVTQTPKHLITATGQRVTLRCSPRSGDLSVYWYQQSLDQGLQFLIQYYNGEERAKGNILERFSAQQFPDLHSELNLSSLELGDSALYFCASSVGASGAYEQYFGPGTRLTVT.

The CDR3 spells CASSFRRTGPSRIYGYTF. CDR3 DNA sequence: TGTGCCAGCAGTTTTCGCCGTACAGGGCCGTCTCGAATTTATGGCTACACCTTC. The gene calls are TRBV6-5 and TRBJ1-2; maybe TRBD1 (6 bases). The CDR3 is 18 amino acids. With 4 bases removed from V and 5 bases from J, the gap between germline ends came to 26 bases. The germline V gene has CDR1 MNHEY and CDR2 SVGAGI.

There are a few counts of this clonotype. The J gene is TRBJ2-5, the V gene TRBV4-3; 10 nucleotides agree with TRBD1. The germline CDR1 and CDR2 sequences are LGHNA and YSLEER. The CDR3 totals 16 residues. Germline trimming cut 1 base from V and 4 bases from J; bases unmatched to any gene: 6. The CDR3 spells CASSQGSGQGIETQYF. The CDR3 coding sequence is TGCGCCAGCAGCCAAGGGTCGGGACAGGGGATAGAGACCCAGTACTTC.

The chain couples TRBV20-1 to TRBJ2-3; TRBD2 matches 8 bases. J gave up 6 bases and V 3 bases, and 8 bases lay outside the gene matches. The length of the CDR3 is 14 residues. CDR1 is DFQATT, CDR2 SNEGSKA, per germline (reference sequence). The CDR3 reads CSASGSGSSDTQYF. In nucleotides, the CDR3 is TGCAGTGCTAGTGGAAGCGGGAGCTCGGATACGCAGTATTTT.

This sequence joins TRBV4-1 and TRBJ1-2; tentative D call: TRBD1 (6 bases). V lost 0 bases and J 6 bases, leaving 17 bases between the germline ends. This CDR3 contains 16 residues. CDR1 and CDR2 (germline): MGHRA, YSYEKL. The CDR3 nucleotides read TGCGCCAGCAGCCAAGATCAGGCAGGGGATTACCATGGCTACACCTTC. Translating gives CASSQDQAGDYHGYTF.

This clonotype has more than one count but fewer than ten. This chain joins TRBV12-3 or TRBV12-4 and TRBJ1-6; 7 bases match TRBD1. The length of the CDR3 is 15 residues. The trim removed 3 bases at V and 9 bases at J, leaving 8 bases unmatched. CDR3 sequence (DNA): TGTGCCAGCAGTTTCCAGGGGGGGCAGGGTTCACCCCTCCACTTT. Protein: CASSFQGGQGSPLHF.

This clonotype has only a few counts. CDR3 in DNA: TGCAGCGTTGGAGACAGGGGGTATGGCTACACCTTC. Amino acid sequence: CSVGDRGYGYTF. V gene TRBV29-1 combines with J gene TRBJ1-2; 9 bases align to TRBD1. Per the germline V gene, CDR1 is SQVTM and CDR2 is ANQGSEA. The J segment lost 5 bases and the V segment lost 4 bases, leaving 2 bases of the junction unmatched. There are 12 residues in the CDR3.